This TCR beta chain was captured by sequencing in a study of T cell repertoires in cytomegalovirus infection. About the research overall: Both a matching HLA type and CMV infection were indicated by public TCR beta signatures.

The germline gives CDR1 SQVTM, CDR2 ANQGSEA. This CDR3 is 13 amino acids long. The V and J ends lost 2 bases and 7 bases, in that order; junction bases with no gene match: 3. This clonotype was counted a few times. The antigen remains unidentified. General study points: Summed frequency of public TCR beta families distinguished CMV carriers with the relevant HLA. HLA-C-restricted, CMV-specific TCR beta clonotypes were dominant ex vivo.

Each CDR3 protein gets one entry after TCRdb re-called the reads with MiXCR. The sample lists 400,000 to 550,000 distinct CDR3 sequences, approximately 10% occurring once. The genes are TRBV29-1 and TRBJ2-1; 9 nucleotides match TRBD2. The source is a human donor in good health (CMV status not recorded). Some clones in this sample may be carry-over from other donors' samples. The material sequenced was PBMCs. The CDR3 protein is CSVELAGFNEQFF. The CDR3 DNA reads TGCAGCGTTGAACTAGCGGGATTTAATGAGCAGTTCTTC.